Below, one T cell receptor beta chain is given with its context. Its antigen is as yet unknown. One end of the junction fails to match germline, which may point to a read error. This record comes from a study of cytomegalovirus exposure and HLA in healthy donors. On the study more broadly: Among fewer than 500 genotyped donors, 80% to 90% fell in the Caucasian-associated ancestry cluster. Study-level points and caveats: Researchers had no immune exposure information except CMV serostatus available. Analysis performed later showed TCR beta chains linked to HLA being more clonally expanded than equally common others.

PCR involved 60 Vbeta and 13 Jbeta primers. Libraries were prepared by immunoSEQ multiplex PCR; TCRdb keeps only in-frame clonotypes and omits some of them. This sample contains tens of thousands of clones. Germline loops: CDR1 SSHAT, CDR2 FNYEAQ (reference sequence). There are 15 residues in the CDR3. Nominally healthy donors were sampled, though unrecorded immune exposures were likely. This sequence joins TRBV7-7 and TRBJ2-1; D unresolved. Source material: PBMCs. The source is a woman aged 60-75 years in good health and CMV-seronegative. CDR3 nucleotides: TGTGCTAGCAGCTTGGCGGAGTTCTCCTACAATGAGCAGTTCTTC. The encoded protein is CASSLAEFSYNEQFF.